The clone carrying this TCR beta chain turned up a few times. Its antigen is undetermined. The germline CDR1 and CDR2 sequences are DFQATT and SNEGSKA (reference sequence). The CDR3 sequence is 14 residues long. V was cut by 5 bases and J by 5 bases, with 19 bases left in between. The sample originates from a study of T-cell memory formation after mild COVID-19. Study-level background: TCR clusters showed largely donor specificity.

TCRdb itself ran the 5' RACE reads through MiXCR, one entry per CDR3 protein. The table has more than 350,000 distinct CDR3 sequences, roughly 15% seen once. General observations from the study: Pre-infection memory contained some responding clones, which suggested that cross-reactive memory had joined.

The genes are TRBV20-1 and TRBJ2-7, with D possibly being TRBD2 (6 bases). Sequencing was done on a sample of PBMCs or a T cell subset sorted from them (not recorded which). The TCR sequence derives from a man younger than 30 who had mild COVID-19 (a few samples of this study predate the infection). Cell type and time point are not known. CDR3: CSAAGTKGPDEQYF. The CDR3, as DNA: TGCAGTGCTGCGGGGACCAAGGGTCCCGACGAGCAGTACTTC.